The next 17 T cell receptor beta chains were all read from a single sample in a study of T cells in Graves' hyperthyroidism and ophthalmopathy. TCR beta CDR3 region amplification was performed from RNA transcripts. In the first-round RT-PCR of the TCR CDR3, the HTBI primer set was used. TCRdb fed the multiplex PCR reads into MiXCR, producing one record per CDR3 protein. The table has about 320,000 distinct CDR3 sequences, approximately 15% seen once. Sequencing used blood. These receptors originate from a man between 25 and 39 years old with Graves' hyperthyroidism.

The CDR3 DNA follows: TGCGCCAGCAGCCGGGACAGGGGGCAAACTGAAGCTTTCTTT. This gives the protein CASSRDRGQTEAFF. V usage is TRBV5-1 and J usage is TRBJ1-1, with 12 bases matching TRBD1. V was pared by 4 bases and J by 5 bases, with 3 bases of the junction left unmatched. Germline CDR1 SGHRS, CDR2 YFSETQ. The CDR3 spans 14 residues.

This clonotype was picked up a small number of times. The chain links TRBV19 to TRBJ1-6; 9 nucleotides align to TRBD1. CDR1 is LNHDA and CDR2 is SQIVND in the germline V gene (reference sequence). The CDR3 sequence is 16 residues long. V shed 8 bases and J 6 bases; nucleotides not matched to a gene: 11. DNA for the CDR3: TGTGCCAGTTCTACCCGGGGACAGGGTCGTAATTCACCCCTCCACTTT. This gives the protein CASSTRGQGRNSPLHF.

This clonotype was observed many times. This rearrangement joins TRBV7-2 to TRBJ1-2; possible D gene TRBD1, 6 bases. V shed 2 bases and J shed 7 bases, with 11 bases lying between them. Germline loops: CDR1 SGHTA, CDR2 FQGNSA. The CDR3 is made up of 13 amino acids. As DNA, the CDR3 is TGTGCCAGCAGCTTATACAGGGATGGTGGCTACACCTTC. Translating gives CASSLYRDGGYTF.

The table lists this clonotype with many counts. The CDR3 DNA sequence: TGTGCCAGCAGCTTACGGTTTACTGAAGCTTTCTTT. It encodes CASSLRFTEAFF. V and J are TRBV7-8 and TRBJ1-1; D ambiguous. Germline lookup yields CDR1 SGHVS and CDR2 FQNEAQ. V was trimmed by 2 bases and J by 5 bases, leaving 6 bases between them. This CDR3 is 12 amino acids long.

This clonotype was detected many times. The chain has TRBV27 and TRBJ2-1, with TRBD1 as a possible D gene (6 bases). Germline lookup yields CDR1 MNHEY and CDR2 SMNVEV (reference sequence). V was clipped by 4 bases and J by 2 bases, with 12 bases between them. The CDR3 has 15 residues. The CDR3 DNA reads as TGTGCCAGCAGTTCAGGGACATTACCCTACAATGAGCAGTTCTTC. Protein product: CASSSGTLPYNEQFF.

This clonotype was picked up many times. The CDR3 reads CASRLRPPGHRGDGYTF. The CDR3 nucleotides are TGTGCCAGCAGGCTCCGCCCCCCGGGACACAGAGGTGATGGCTACACCTTC. The V and J genes are TRBV7-8 and TRBJ1-2; perhaps TRBD1 as D (6 bases). V lost 6 bases to trimming and J lost 6 bases, with 26 bases between them. This CDR3 has 17 residues. The germline gives CDR1 SGHVS, CDR2 FQNEAQ.

The table lists this clonotype with a few counts. V usage is TRBV14 and J usage is TRBJ2-5; TRBD2 matches 7 bases. In germline, CDR1 is SGHDN, CDR2 FVKESK. The CDR3 extends over 17 amino acids. J lost 4 bases, V lost 3 bases, and 14 bases had no gene match. This chain's CDR3 is CASSHPPSGVWGETQYF. The CDR3 bases are TGTGCCAGCAGCCACCCCCCTAGCGGAGTTTGGGGAGAGACCCAGTACTTC.

This sequence joins TRBV27 and TRBJ2-1, with 7 bases aligning to TRBD2. This CDR3 contains 15 residues. Unmatched junction bases numbered 9, after V lost 5 bases and J lost 5 bases. In germline, CDR1 is MNHEY, CDR2 SMNVEV (reference sequence). The CDR3 nucleotides read TGTGCCAGCAGTGTTAACTGGGGGGGAGACAATGAGCAGTTCTTC. Its translation is CASSVNWGGDNEQFF.

This rearrangement joins TRBV3-1 to TRBJ1-6, with D possibly TRBD1 on 6 matching bases. Between the trimmed V and J ends, which lost 1 base and 5 bases, there was a span of 9 bases. The CDR3 has 15 residues. Germline CDR1 and CDR2: LGHDT and YNNKEL (reference sequence). The CDR3 spells CASSQAGADNSPLHF. DNA of the CDR3: TGTGCCAGCAGCCAAGCGGGGGCAGATAATTCACCCCTCCACTTT.

This clonotype was detected ten times or more. The chain employs TRBV11-2 and TRBJ2-1; D is uncertain. The CDR3 contains 15 residues. V was shortened by 5 bases and J by 0 bases, with 11 bases between the two germline ends. Germline CDR1 SGHAT, CDR2 FQNNGV. The CDR3 region has the DNA TGTGCCAGCAGCCCCTCGCCGAGCTCCTACAATGAGCAGTTCTTC. It yields the protein CASSPSPSSYNEQFF. The whole variable domain, remainder taken from reference TRBV11-2 and TRBJ2-1, is EAGVAQSPRYKIIEKRQSVAFWCNPISGHATLYWYQQILGQGPKLLIQFQNNGVVDDSQLPKDRFSAERLKGVDSTLKIQPAKLEDSAVYLCASSPSPSSYNEQFFGPGTRLTVL.

This clonotype was counted only a few times. CDR3 nucleotide sequence: TGTGCCAGCAGCTTGGTTGCCCCGAATCAGCCCCAGCATTTT. Its protein is CASSLVAPNQPQHF. The V gene is TRBV5-5, the J gene TRBJ1-5; D is unclear. Germline CDR1 SGHKS, CDR2 YYEKEE (reference sequence). V was trimmed by 0 bases and J by 4 bases, leaving 8 bases between them. The CDR3 is made up of 14 amino acids.

This clonotype was picked up many times. This chain uses TRBV18 with TRBJ2-1; TRBD2 might be the D (5 bases). This CDR3 region has 14 residues. Germline V gives CDR1 KGHSH, CDR2 LQKENI. V lost 5 bases, J lost 9 bases, and 17 bases lay in between. The CDR3 spells CASSSDRGLAEQFF. Here the CDR3 DNA reads TGTGCCAGCTCATCCGACCGAGGGCTCGCTGAGCAGTTCTTC.

This clonotype was recorded a few times. The V gene is TRBV15, the J gene TRBJ2-1, with a weak D call TRBD2 (5 bases). Looked up from germline, CDR1 is LNHNV and CDR2 is YYDKDF (reference sequence). The CDR3 consists of 17 residues. V was pared by 1 base and J by 0 bases, with 13 bases between. CDR3 in amino acids: CATSRARLRSSYNEQFF. The CDR3 DNA reads TGTGCCACCAGCAGAGCGAGACTAAGAAGCTCCTACAATGAGCAGTTCTTC.

This clonotype was recorded a few times. The chain joins TRBV12-3 or TRBV12-4 to TRBJ1-3; D might be TRBD1 (5 bases). The CDR3 contains 14 residues. With 5 bases removed from V and 2 bases from J, the gap between germline ends came to 10 bases. The DNA for the CDR3 is TGTGCCAGCAGTCTCGGGACCCCTGGAAACACCATATATTTT. Protein: CASSLGTPGNTIYF.

This clonotype was picked up a small number of times. The chain employs TRBV6-4 and TRBJ2-2, with 7 bases that match TRBD1. J gave up 6 bases and V 7 bases, and 8 bases lay outside the gene matches. Germline V lookup: CDR1 MRHNA, CDR2 SNTAGT. The CDR3 loop spans 14 amino acids. The CDR3 bases are TGTGCCAGCACTTCTGACAGGGCGTCCGGGGAGCTGTTTTTT. Translation gives CASTSDRASGELFF.

The chain carries TRBV7-3 and TRBJ2-2, with D maybe TRBD1 (6 bases). This CDR3 contains 14 residues. From germline, CDR1 is SGHTA and CDR2 FQGTGA. The ends were cut back, 7 bases at V and 0 bases at J, with 9 bases in the middle. DNA for the CDR3: TGTGCCAGCAAGAGGACAGCGAACACCGGGGAGCTGTTTTTT. This sequence encodes CASKRTANTGELFF. Filled out from reference TRBV7-3 and TRBJ2-2, the complete variable domain reads GAGVSQTPSNKVTEKGKYVELRCDPISGHTALYWYRQSLGQGPEFLIYFQGTGAADDSGLPNDRFFAVRPEGSVSTLKIQRTERGDSAVYLCASKRTANTGELFFGEGSRLTVL.

The chain carries TRBV27 and TRBJ2-7; 7 bases are a match to TRBD2. The CDR3 contains 15 residues. With V trimmed by 6 bases and J by 3 bases, 11 bases remained unmatched. Germline V gene lookup returns CDR1 MNHEY and CDR2 SMNVEV (reference sequence). CDR3 sequence: CASSAHTSAGYEQYF. CDR3 sequence (DNA): TGTGCCAGCAGCGCCCACACTAGCGCGGGCTACGAGCAGTACTTC.